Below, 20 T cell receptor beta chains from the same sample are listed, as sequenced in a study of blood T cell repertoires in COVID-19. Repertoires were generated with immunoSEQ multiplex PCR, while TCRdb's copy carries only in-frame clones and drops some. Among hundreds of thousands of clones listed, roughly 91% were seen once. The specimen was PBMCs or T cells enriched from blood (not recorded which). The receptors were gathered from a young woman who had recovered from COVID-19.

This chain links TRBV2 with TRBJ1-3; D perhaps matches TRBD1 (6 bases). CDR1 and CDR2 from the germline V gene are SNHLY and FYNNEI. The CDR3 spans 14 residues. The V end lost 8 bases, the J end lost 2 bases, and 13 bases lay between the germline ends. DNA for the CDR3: TGTGCCAGCGCCGAGGGGGGGACTGGAAACACCATATATTTT. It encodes CASAEGGTGNTIYF.

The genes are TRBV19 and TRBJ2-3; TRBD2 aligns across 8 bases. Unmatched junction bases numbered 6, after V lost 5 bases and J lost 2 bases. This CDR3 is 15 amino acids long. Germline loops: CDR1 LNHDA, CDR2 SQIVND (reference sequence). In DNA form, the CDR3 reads TGTGCCAGTAGTTCCAGCGGGAGCCCCACAGATACGCAGTATTTT. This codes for CASSSSGSPTDTQYF.

The CDR3 DNA follows: TGCGCCAGCAGCTGGGGAGCGGGAGGGCCTACAGATACGCAGTATTTT. It is translated as CASSWGAGGPTDTQYF. This chain uses TRBV5-1 with TRBJ2-3; 10 bases agree with TRBD2. The V gene's germline CDR1 is SGHRS and CDR2 YFSETQ. The CDR3 runs to 16 residues. J lost 3 bases, V lost 3 bases, and 7 bases had no gene match.

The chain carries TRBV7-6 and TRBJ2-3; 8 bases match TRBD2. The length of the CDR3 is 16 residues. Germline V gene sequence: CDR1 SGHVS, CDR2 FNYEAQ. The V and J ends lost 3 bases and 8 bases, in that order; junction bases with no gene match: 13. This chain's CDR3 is CASSFSGSKVSGTQYF. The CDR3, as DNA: TGTGCCAGCAGCTTCAGCGGGAGTAAAGTTTCGGGTACGCAGTATTTT.

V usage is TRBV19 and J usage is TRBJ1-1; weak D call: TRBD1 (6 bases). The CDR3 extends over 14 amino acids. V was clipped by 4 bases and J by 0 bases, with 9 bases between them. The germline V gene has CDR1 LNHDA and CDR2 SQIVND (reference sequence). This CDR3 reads CASSKGHLNTEAFF. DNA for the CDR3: TGTGCCAGTAGTAAGGGACACCTGAACACTGAAGCTTTCTTT.

The CDR3 nucleotides read TGTGCCAGCAGCTTAGGTATGGCCAGGGGCGAAAATGGCTACACCTTC. This codes for CASSLGMARGENGYTF. The genes are TRBV13 and TRBJ1-2; tentatively, D is TRBD1 (6 bases). The V gene lost 0 bases and the J gene lost 6 bases, with 17 bases spanning the gap. The CDR3 has 16 residues. The germline gives CDR1 PRHDT, CDR2 FYEKMQ (reference sequence).

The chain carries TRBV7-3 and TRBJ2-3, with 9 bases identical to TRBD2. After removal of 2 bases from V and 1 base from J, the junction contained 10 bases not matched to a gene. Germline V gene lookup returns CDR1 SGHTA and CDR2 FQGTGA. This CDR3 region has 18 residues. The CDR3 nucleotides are TGTGCCAGCAGCTTACATATTAGCGGGAGTTCGCGCACAGATACGCAGTATTTT. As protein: CASSLHISGSSRTDTQYF.

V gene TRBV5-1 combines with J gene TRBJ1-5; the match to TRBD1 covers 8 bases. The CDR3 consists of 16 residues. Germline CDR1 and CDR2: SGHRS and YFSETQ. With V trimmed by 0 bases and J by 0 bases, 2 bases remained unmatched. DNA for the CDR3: TGCGCCAGCAGCTTGGGGACAGGGAATAGCAATCAGCCCCAGCATTTT. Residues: CASSLGTGNSNQPQHF.

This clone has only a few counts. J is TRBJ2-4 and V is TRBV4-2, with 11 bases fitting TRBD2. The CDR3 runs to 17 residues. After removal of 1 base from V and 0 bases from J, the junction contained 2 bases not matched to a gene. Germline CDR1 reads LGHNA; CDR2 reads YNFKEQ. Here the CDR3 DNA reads TGTGCCAGCAGCCAAGTTGGGACTAGCGGAGCCAAAAACATTCAGTACTTC. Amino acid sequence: CASSQVGTSGAKNIQYF.

This CDR3 reads CASSLNSGRDTQYF. The CDR3 DNA follows: TGTGCCAGCAGCTTAAACAGTGGCAGAGATACGCAGTATTTT. The chain uses TRBV7-2 and TRBJ2-3; no clear D. Trimming took off 2 bases at V and 5 bases at J, with 11 bases between the two ends. CDR3 length equals 14 residues. Germline CDR1 reads SGHTA; CDR2 reads FQGNSA.

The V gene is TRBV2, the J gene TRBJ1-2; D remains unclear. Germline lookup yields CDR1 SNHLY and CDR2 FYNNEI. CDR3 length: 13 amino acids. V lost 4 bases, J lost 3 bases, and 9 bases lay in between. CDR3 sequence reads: CASSVGVYYGYTF. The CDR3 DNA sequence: TGTGCCAGCAGTGTGGGAGTTTACTATGGCTACACCTTC.

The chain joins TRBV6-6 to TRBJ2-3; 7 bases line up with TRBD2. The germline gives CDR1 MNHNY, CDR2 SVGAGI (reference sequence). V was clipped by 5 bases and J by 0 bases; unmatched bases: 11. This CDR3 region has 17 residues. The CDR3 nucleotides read TGTGCCAGCAGTCCCTACACTAGCGTCCCTAGCACAGATACGCAGTATTTT. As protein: CASSPYTSVPSTDTQYF.

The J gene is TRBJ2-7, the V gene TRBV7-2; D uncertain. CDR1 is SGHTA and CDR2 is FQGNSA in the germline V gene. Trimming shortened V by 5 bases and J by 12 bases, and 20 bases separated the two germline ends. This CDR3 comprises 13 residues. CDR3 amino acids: CASSRATLYDRYF. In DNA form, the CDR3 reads TGTGCCAGCAGCCGTGCGACACTCTACGATCGGTACTTC.

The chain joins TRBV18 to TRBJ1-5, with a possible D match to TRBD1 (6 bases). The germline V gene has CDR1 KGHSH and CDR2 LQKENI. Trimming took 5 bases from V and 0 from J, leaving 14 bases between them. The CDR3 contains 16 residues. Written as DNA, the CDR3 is TGTGCCAGCTCAATCGGGGGGCCGGGTAGCAATCAGCCCCAGCATTTT. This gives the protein CASSIGGPGSNQPQHF.

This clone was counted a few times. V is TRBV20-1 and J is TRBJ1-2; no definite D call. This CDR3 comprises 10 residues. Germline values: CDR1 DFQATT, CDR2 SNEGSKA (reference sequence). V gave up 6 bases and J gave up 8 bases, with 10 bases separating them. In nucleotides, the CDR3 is TGCAGTGCCCCCACTAAAGGCTACACCTTC. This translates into CSAPTKGYTF.

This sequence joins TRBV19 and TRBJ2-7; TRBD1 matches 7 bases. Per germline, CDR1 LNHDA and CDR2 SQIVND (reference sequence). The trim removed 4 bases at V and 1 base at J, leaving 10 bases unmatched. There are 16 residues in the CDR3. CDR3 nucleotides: TGTGCCAGTAGTACGAAGTCGACAGGGTTTTCCTACGAGCAGTACTTC. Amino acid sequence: CASSTKSTGFSYEQYF.

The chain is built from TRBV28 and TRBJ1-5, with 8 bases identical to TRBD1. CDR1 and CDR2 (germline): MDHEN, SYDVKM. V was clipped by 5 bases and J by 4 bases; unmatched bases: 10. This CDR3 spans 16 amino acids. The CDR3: CASSRRTGRRNQPQHF. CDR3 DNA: TGTGCCAGCAGTCGCAGGACAGGGCGACGGAATCAGCCCCAGCATTTT.

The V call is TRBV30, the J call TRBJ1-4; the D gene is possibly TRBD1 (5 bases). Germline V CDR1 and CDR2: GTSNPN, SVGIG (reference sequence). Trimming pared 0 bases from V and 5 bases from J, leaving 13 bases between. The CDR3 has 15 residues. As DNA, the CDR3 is TGTGCCTGGAGTGTACCGGGGGTCCAAAATGAAAAACTGTTTTTT. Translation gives CAWSVPGVQNEKLFF. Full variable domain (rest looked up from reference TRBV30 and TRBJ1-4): SQTIHQWPATLVQPVGSPLSLECTVEGTSNPNLYWYRQAAGRGLQLLFYSVGIGQISSEVPQNLSASRPQDRQFILSSKKLLLSDSGFYLCAWSVPGVQNEKLFFGSGTQLSVL.

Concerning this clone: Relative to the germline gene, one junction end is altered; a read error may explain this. DNA of the CDR3: TGTGCCAGCAGCCCTACCCCCGCCTTC. Translated: CASSPTPAF. The chain recombines TRBV6-6 with TRBJ1-2; D gene unclear. The CDR3 is 9 residues long. Germline V gives CDR1 MNHNY, CDR2 SVGAGI (reference sequence).

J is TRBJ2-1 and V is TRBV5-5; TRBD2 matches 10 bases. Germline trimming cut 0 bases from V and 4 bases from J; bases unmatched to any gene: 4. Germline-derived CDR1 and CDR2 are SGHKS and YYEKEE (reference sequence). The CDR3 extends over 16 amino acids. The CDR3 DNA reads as TGTGCCAGCAGCTTGGACGGACTAGCGGAGTACAATGAGCAGTTCTTC. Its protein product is CASSLDGLAEYNEQFF.